The entry that follows covers one TCR beta chain sequence. The antigen remains undetermined. What was sequenced were expressed TCRB transcripts, since all of the isolated RNA had been reverse transcribed. Here immunoSEQ multiplex PCR was the method, and the copy in TCRdb shows in-frame clones only, minus some. The repertoire has over 55,000 clones, around 50% of them found once; the top ten carry about 2.4%. The data originate from a study of beta chain features in type 1 diabetes. Overall study: Cells sorted and examined across all samples totaled 85 million to 110 million.

Over 95% purity was reached by all sorted populations. The study, taken as a whole, reports: Shortening of TCRB CDR3s, moderate but significant, appeared in all four CD4+ subsets of Type 1 diabetes patients.

J was trimmed by 1 base and V by 1 base; bases with no gene match: 4. CDR1 LNHNV and CDR2 YYDKDF come from the germline V gene (reference sequence). CDR3 size: 17 residues. The chain couples TRBV15 to TRBJ2-5; 12 positions match TRBD1. This receptor was obtained from a woman aged 40 to 55 with type 1 diabetes. Sequencing was performed on Tregs from blood. CDR3: CATSRGGTGGFQETQYF. CDR3 sequence (DNA): TGTGCCACCAGCAGAGGCGGGACAGGGGGCTTCCAAGAGACCCAGTACTTC.